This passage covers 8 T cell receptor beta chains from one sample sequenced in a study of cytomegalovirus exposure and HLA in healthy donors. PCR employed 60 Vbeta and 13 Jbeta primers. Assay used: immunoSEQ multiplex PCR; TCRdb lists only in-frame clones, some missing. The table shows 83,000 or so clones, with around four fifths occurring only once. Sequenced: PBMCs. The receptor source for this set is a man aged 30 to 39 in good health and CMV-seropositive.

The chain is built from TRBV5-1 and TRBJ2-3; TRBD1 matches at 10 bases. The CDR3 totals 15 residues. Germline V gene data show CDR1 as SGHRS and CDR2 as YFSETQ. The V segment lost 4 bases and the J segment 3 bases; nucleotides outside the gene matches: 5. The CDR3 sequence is CASSATGGGTDTQYF. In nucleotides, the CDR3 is TGCGCCAGCAGCGCGACAGGGGGCGGAACAGATACGCAGTATTTT.

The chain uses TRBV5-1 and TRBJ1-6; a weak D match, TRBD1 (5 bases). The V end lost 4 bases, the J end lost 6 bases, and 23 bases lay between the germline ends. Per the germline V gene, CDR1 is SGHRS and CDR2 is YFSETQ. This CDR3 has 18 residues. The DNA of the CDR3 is TGCGCCAGCAGCCTCGTGGGGGGGGGATCAATCGGTAATTCACCCCTCCACTTT. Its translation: CASSLVGGGSIGNSPLHF.

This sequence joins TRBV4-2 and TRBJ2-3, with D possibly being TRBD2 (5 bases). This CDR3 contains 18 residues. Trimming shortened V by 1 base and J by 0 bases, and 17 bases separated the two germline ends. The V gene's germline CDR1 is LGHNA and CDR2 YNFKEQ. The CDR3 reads CASSQGLIGPGSTDTQYF. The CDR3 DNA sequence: TGTGCCAGCAGCCAAGGGTTAATAGGACCGGGGAGCACAGATACGCAGTATTTT.

As DNA, the CDR3 is TGCGCCAGCAGCCCCGGGACAGCCTCCTACAATGAGCAGTTCTTC. It encodes CASSPGTASYNEQFF. V and J are TRBV5-1 and TRBJ2-1, with 7 nucleotides matching TRBD1. In germline, CDR1 is SGHRS, CDR2 YFSETQ. The length of the CDR3 is 15 residues. The junction had 4 bases not matched to a gene; V was cut back by 4 bases and J by 0 bases.

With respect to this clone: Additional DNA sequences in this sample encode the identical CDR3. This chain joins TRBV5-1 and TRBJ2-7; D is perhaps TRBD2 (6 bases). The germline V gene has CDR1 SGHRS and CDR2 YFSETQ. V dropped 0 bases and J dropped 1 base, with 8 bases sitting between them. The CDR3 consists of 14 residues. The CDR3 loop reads CASSLAGTSYEQYF. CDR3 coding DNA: TGCGCCAGCAGCTTGGCCGGGACTTCCTACGAGCAGTACTTC.

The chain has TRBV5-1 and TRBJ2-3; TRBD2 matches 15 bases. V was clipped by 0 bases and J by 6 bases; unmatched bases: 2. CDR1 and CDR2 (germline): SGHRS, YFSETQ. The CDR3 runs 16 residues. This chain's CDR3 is CASSLAGTSGGDTQYF. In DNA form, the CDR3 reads TGCGCCAGCAGCTTGGCCGGGACTAGCGGGGGGGATACGCAGTATTTT.

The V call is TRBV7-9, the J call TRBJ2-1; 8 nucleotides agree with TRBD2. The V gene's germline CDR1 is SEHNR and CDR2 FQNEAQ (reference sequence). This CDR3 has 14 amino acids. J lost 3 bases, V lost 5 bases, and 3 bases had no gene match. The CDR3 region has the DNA TGTGCCAGCAGCCGGGGGGGCCTCTACAATGAGCAGTTCTTC. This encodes CASSRGGLYNEQFF.

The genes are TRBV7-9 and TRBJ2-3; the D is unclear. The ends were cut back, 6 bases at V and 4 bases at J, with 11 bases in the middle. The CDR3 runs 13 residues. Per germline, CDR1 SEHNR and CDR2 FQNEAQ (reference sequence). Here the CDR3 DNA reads TGTGCCAGCAGTCCTGTTGTCGCAGATACGCAGTATTTT. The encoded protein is CASSPVVADTQYF.